The 26 T cell receptor beta chains given below trace back to one sample, sequenced in a study of OX40 agonist ivuxolimab in advanced cancers. Generated by immunoSEQ multiplex PCR, the TCRdb table keeps only in-frame clones and is missing some. Among around 29,000 clones listed, approximately 86% were seen once. Sequences were derived from CD4+ or CD8+ T cells sorted from blood, sampled in a trial of the OX40 agonist ivuxolimab. Receptor source: an adult with an advanced solid tumor such as melanoma, head and neck, liver or kidney cancer.

The chain combines TRBV7-9 with TRBJ1-6; no reliable D call. CDR3 size: 15 residues. Between the trimmed V and J ends, which lost 5 bases and 7 bases, there was a span of 15 bases. Germline V gene data show CDR1 as SEHNR and CDR2 as FQNEAQ (reference sequence). In DNA, the CDR3 is TGTGCCAGCAGCCCGGATGAGGGAGGAAATTCACCCCTCCACTTT. Translated, it gives CASSPDEGGNSPLHF.

The chain couples TRBV7-3 to TRBJ1-6, with no clear D. V dropped 4 bases and J dropped 5 bases, with 12 bases sitting between them. This CDR3 has 15 amino acids. The germline CDR1 and CDR2 sequences are SGHTA and FQGTGA. The DNA for the CDR3 is TGTGCCAGCAGCTCCCCCACCGAGAATAATTCACCCCTCCACTTT. Translating it yields CASSSPTENNSPLHF.

The chain carries TRBV11-3 and TRBJ2-6, with D perhaps matching TRBD1 or TRBD2 (6 bases each). Looked up from germline, CDR1 is SGHNT and CDR2 is YENEEA. This CDR3 has 15 amino acids. V lost 6 bases and J 4 bases, leaving 13 bases between the germline ends. The CDR3 sequence is CASSPTGGGANVLTF. DNA for the CDR3: TGTGCCAGCAGTCCAACCGGGGGCGGGGCCAACGTCCTGACTTTC.

The chain couples TRBV28 to TRBJ1-2; possibly TRBD1 for D (6 bases). The germline CDR1 and CDR2 sequences are MDHEN and SYDVKM. There are 13 residues in the CDR3. V lost 6 bases and J lost 4, with 12 bases in between. CDR3 coding DNA: TGTGCCAGCAGGAAAGTGACAGGCTATGGCTACACCTTC. It translates to CASRKVTGYGYTF.

The rearrangement uses TRBV7-8 and TRBJ1-2, with TRBD1 identical over 7 bases. Germline lookup yields CDR1 SGHVS and CDR2 FQNEAQ. This CDR3 comprises 18 residues. V gave up 1 base and J gave up 6 bases; unmatched junction bases: 17. CDR3 residues: CASSLVFGQGVFGDGYTF. The CDR3 DNA sequence: TGTGCCAGCAGCTTAGTTTTCGGGCAGGGGGTCTTTGGTGATGGCTACACCTTC.

The J gene is TRBJ1-1, the V gene TRBV30, with a possible D match to TRBD1 (6 bases). Between the trimmed V and J ends, which lost 5 bases and 5 bases, there was a span of 15 bases. The CDR3 extends over 13 amino acids. Germline assignment: CDR1 GTSNPN and CDR2 SVGIG (reference sequence). The CDR3 is CAWEPGAGTEAFF. The CDR3 DNA reads TGTGCCTGGGAGCCAGGGGCAGGAACTGAAGCTTTCTTT.

The J gene is TRBJ1-4, the V gene TRBV28; the match to TRBD1 covers 10 bases. CDR1 and CDR2 (germline): MDHEN, SYDVKM. This CDR3 is 18 amino acids long. Trimming took 6 bases from V and 8 from J; bases not matched to a gene: 18. The CDR3 DNA is TGTGCCAGCAGCAACATCCCGGGACAGGGGATATATTGGGAAAAACTGTTTTTT. It specifies CASSNIPGQGIYWEKLFF. Full variable domain (remainder filled in from reference TRBV28 and TRBJ1-4): DVKVTQSSRYLVKRTGEKVFLECVQDMDHENMFWYRQDPGLGLRLIYFSYDVKMKEKGDIPEGYSVSREKKERFSLILESASTNQTSMYLCASSNIPGQGIYWEKLFFGSGTQLSVL.

The rearrangement links TRBV4-1 to TRBJ2-7; tentative D call: TRBD2 (6 bases). This CDR3 is 15 amino acids long. The V gene's germline CDR1 is MGHRA and CDR2 YSYEKL. Trimming cost V 1 base and J 3 bases, with 13 bases left between them. The CDR3 sequence is CASSQVEEGCYEQYF. In DNA form, the CDR3 reads TGCGCCAGCAGCCAAGTGGAGGAGGGGTGCTACGAGCAGTACTTC.

The chain employs TRBV2 and TRBJ2-3; D not resolved. Germline V gene data show CDR1 as SNHLY and CDR2 as FYNNEI. The CDR3 contains 13 residues. Trimming pared 7 bases from V and 2 bases from J, leaving 10 bases between. CDR3 region: CASNRFPTDTQYF. The CDR3 region has the DNA TGTGCCAGCAATCGGTTTCCCACAGATACGCAGTATTTT. The variable domain in full, with the rest retrieved from reference TRBV2 and TRBJ2-3, is EPEVTQTPSHQVTQMGQEVILRCVPISNHLYFYWYRQILGQKVEFLVSFYNNEISEKSEIFDDQFSVERPDGSNFTLKIRSTKLEDSAMYFCASNRFPTDTQYFGPGTRLTVL.

V usage is TRBV13 and J usage is TRBJ1-5, with D hard to call. Per the germline V gene, CDR1 is PRHDT and CDR2 is FYEKMQ (reference sequence). This CDR3 comprises 15 residues. Trimming stripped 0 bases from V and 1 base from J, with 7 bases between. Here the CDR3 reads CASSLGGPSNQPQHF. The CDR3 DNA sequence: TGTGCCAGCAGCTTAGGAGGACCCAGCAATCAGCCCCAGCATTTT.

The count of this clone is one. The chain recombines TRBV6-6 with TRBJ2-7, with D uncertain. There are 12 residues in the CDR3. Germline V CDR1 and CDR2: MNHNY, SVGAGI (reference sequence). Trimming pared 2 bases from V and 7 bases from J, leaving 9 bases between. The CDR3 coding sequence is TGTGCCAGCAGTTACCTCCCTAAGGAGCAGTACTTC. Translated: CASSYLPKEQYF.

J is TRBJ1-4 and V is TRBV7-9; D ambiguous. The length of the CDR3 is 13 residues. Trimming removed 2 bases from V and 5 bases from J, with 6 bases in between. CDR1 and CDR2 from the germline V gene are SEHNR and FQNEAQ (reference sequence). The CDR3 DNA is TGTGCCAGCAGCTTAACGCAGAATGAAAAACTGTTTTTT. Translated, it gives CASSLTQNEKLFF.

The CDR3 coding sequence is TGTGCCAGTAGCGATAATTACAATGAGCAGTTCTTC. Protein sequence: CASSDNYNEQFF. The V and J genes are TRBV19 and TRBJ2-1; no clear D. CDR3 length: 12 residues. Germline lookup yields CDR1 LNHDA and CDR2 SQIVND (reference sequence). The V end lost 6 bases, the J end lost 4 bases, and 7 bases lay between the germline ends.

The chain joins TRBV2 to TRBJ2-3; TRBD1 agrees at 8 bases. Germline V lookup: CDR1 SNHLY, CDR2 FYNNEI. V was clipped by 6 bases and J by 2 bases; unmatched bases: 7. CDR3 length equals 15 residues. As DNA, the CDR3 is TGTGCCAGCAGGCTGATGACAGGGGACACAGATACGCAGTATTTT. As protein: CASRLMTGDTDTQYF.

The chain combines TRBV6-5 with TRBJ2-1, with D possibly being TRBD1 (6 bases). The CDR3 is 14 residues long. Trimming removed 6 bases from V and 7 bases from J, with 16 bases in between. Germline V gives CDR1 MNHEY, CDR2 SVGAGI. CDR3 protein: CASRQMGALNEQFF. CDR3 bases: TGTGCCAGCAGACAGATGGGGGCCCTAAATGAGCAGTTCTTC.

The chain is built from TRBV6-5 and TRBJ1-2; unclear D gene. The CDR3 sequence is 11 residues long. Germline V lookup: CDR1 MNHEY, CDR2 SVGAGI. V shed 7 bases and J shed 6 bases, with 9 bases lying between them. CDR3: CASKQGHGYTF. DNA of the CDR3: TGTGCCAGCAAGCAAGGCCATGGCTACACCTTC.

This clone was observed a handful of times. The genes are TRBV7-2 and TRBJ1-2, with D tentatively TRBD1 (5 bases). Trimming removed 4 bases at V and 6 bases at J, with 21 bases between. This CDR3 spans 16 amino acids. Per the germline V gene, CDR1 is SGHTA and CDR2 is FQGNSA. The CDR3 loop reads CASSSSVNRQNHGYTF. DNA of the CDR3: TGTGCCAGCAGCTCCTCAGTTAACCGACAGAACCATGGCTACACCTTC.

This clone is categorized as medium-sized. The gene calls are TRBV4-1 and TRBJ2-7; possibly TRBD2 for D (7 bases). This CDR3 is built from 15 residues. V was pared by 0 bases and J by 3 bases, with 12 bases between. The germline gives CDR1 MGHRA, CDR2 YSYEKL. The CDR3 DNA sequence: TGCGCCAGCAGCCAAGAAACAGGGAGGGGCTACGAGCAGTACTTC. Translated, it gives CASSQETGRGYEQYF.

This chain joins TRBV19 and TRBJ1-3; no firm D call. The germline CDR1 and CDR2 sequences are LNHDA and SQIVND (reference sequence). Trimming removed 4 bases at V and 2 bases at J, with 12 bases between. This CDR3 contains 15 residues. The CDR3 nucleotides read TGTGCCAGTAGTACGCGAGGGAGCGCTGGAAACACCATATATTTT. Residues: CASSTRGSAGNTIYF.

The chain couples TRBV10-2 to TRBJ2-2; D uncertain. This CDR3 has 15 residues. Trimming stripped 3 bases from V and 4 bases from J, with 12 bases between. CDR1 and CDR2 (germline): WSHSY, SAAADI. The CDR3 spells CASSEGKLATGELFF. The CDR3, as DNA: TGCGCCAGCAGTGAAGGGAAACTGGCCACCGGGGAGCTGTTTTTT.

The chain has TRBV11-3 and TRBJ1-3; D gene unclear. V gave up 2 bases and J gave up 0 bases, with 11 bases separating them. This CDR3 is built from 16 residues. The germline CDR1 and CDR2 sequences are SGHNT and YENEEA. The CDR3 nucleotides are TGTGCCAGCAGCTTAAATCCCACAGTCTCTGGAAACACCATATATTTT. This codes for CASSLNPTVSGNTIYF.

This clone appeared once. V is TRBV5-6 and J is TRBJ2-3, with D uncertain. The V and J ends lost 2 bases and 6 bases respectively, with 13 bases between them. The germline V gene has CDR1 SGHDT and CDR2 YYEEEE. The CDR3 totals 14 residues. CDR3 DNA sequence: TGTGCCAGCAGCTTTGGAATTTCAGCTGATACGCAGTATTTT. Its protein is CASSFGISADTQYF.

This rearrangement joins TRBV7-9 to TRBJ1-2, with TRBD1 identical over 8 bases. In germline, CDR1 is SEHNR, CDR2 FQNEAQ (reference sequence). The CDR3 has 15 residues. The V gene end was trimmed by 1 base and the J gene end by 7 bases; junction bases not matched to a gene: 8. The CDR3 nucleotides read TGTGCCAGCAGCTTAGGCGCGACAGGGGAACGTGGCTACACCTTC. It translates to CASSLGATGERGYTF.

V usage is TRBV5-1 and J usage is TRBJ2-7; D is tentatively TRBD1 or TRBD2 (6 bases each). Trimming left V 4 bases short and J 2 bases short, with 16 bases between. Germline CDR1 is SGHRS and CDR2 is YFSETQ. The CDR3 is made up of 15 amino acids. In DNA form, the CDR3 reads TGCGCCAGCAGCGGGGGGCTAGAGGTCCCCTACGAGCAGTACTTC. It yields the protein CASSGGLEVPYEQYF. The full variable domain, completed using reference TRBV5-1 and TRBJ2-7, is KAGVTQTPRYLIKTRGQQVTLSCSPISGHRSVSWYQQTPGQGLQFLFEYFSETQRNKGNFPGRFSGRQFSNSRSEMNVSTLELGDSALYLCASSGGLEVPYEQYFGPGTRLTVT.

The rearrangement joins TRBV4-1 to TRBJ2-1, with TRBD2 identical over 10 bases. The V segment lost 4 bases and the J segment 3 bases; nucleotides outside the gene matches: 6. The CDR3 totals 16 residues. Germline values: CDR1 MGHRA, CDR2 YSYEKL. This chain's CDR3 is CASSLRLAGGYNEQFF. DNA of the CDR3: TGCGCCAGCAGCCTCAGACTAGCGGGCGGCTACAATGAGCAGTTCTTC.

The chain carries TRBV28 and TRBJ2-5, with no clear D. This CDR3 is 17 amino acids long. Germline V lookup: CDR1 MDHEN, CDR2 SYDVKM. V lost 2 bases, J lost 7 bases, and 23 bases lay in between. In DNA, the CDR3 is TGTGCCAGCAGTTTAACGTTTGGCAAGGCCCCTTCGGGGACCCAGTACTTC. Translation gives CASSLTFGKAPSGTQYF.